The 14 T cell receptor beta chains listed next were all sequenced from one sample in a study of T cell responses to AZD1222 COVID-19 vaccine. Assay used: immunoSEQ multiplex PCR; TCRdb lists only in-frame clones, some missing. This table has over 100,000 clones, 93% appearing once. This specimen was peripheral blood, taken on day 0 of AZD1222 vaccination. Receptors were obtained from an adult in good health.

This chain uses TRBV19 with TRBJ2-3, with 10 positions matching TRBD1. CDR3 size: 13 residues. J was trimmed by 6 bases and V by 7 bases; bases with no gene match: 4. Germline CDR1 and CDR2: LNHDA and SQIVND (reference sequence). The CDR3, as DNA: TGTGCCAGTAAAGGGACAGGGGCCGATACGCAGTATTTT. This codes for CASKGTGADTQYF.

The V call is TRBV4-2, the J call TRBJ1-2, with D tentatively TRBD1 (5 bases). Trimming pared 2 bases from V and 5 bases from J, leaving 24 bases between. Germline CDR1 and CDR2: LGHNA and YNFKEQ. The CDR3 extends over 18 amino acids. The chain's CDR3 is CASSQNIPQRVREYGYTF. The CDR3 region has the DNA TGTGCCAGCAGCCAAAATATCCCACAAAGGGTCAGGGAGTATGGCTACACCTTC.

The V and J genes are TRBV7-9 and TRBJ2-3, with D unresolved. V was cut by 5 bases and J by 5 bases, with 8 bases left in between. From germline, CDR1 is SEHNR and CDR2 FQNEAQ (reference sequence). The CDR3 has 12 amino acids. The CDR3 sequence: CASSVYGDTQYF. In nucleotides, the CDR3 is TGTGCCAGCAGCGTGTATGGAGATACGCAGTATTTT.

This chain joins TRBV28 and TRBJ2-5; no clear D. From germline, CDR1 is MDHEN and CDR2 SYDVKM. The V end lost 3 bases, the J end lost 3 bases, and 5 bases lay between the germline ends. CDR3 length: 12 amino acids. CDR3 in DNA: TGTGCCAGCAGTTTTCTGGAAGAGACCCAGTACTTC. Its protein is CASSFLEETQYF.

The rearrangement joins TRBV3-1 (or the pseudogene TRBV3-2) to TRBJ2-2; no clear D gene. This CDR3 contains 16 residues. The germline V gene encodes CDR1 LGHDT and CDR2 YNNKEL (reference sequence). Deletions cut 1 base from V and 7 bases from J, with 16 bases between. For the CDR3, the DNA is TGTGCCAGCAGCCAAGTGACATTAGGGATTAGCGGGGAGCTGTTTTTT. Amino acid sequence: CASSQVTLGISGELFF.

The V call is TRBV7-3, the J call TRBJ2-1; 12 bases map to TRBD2. V dropped 6 bases and J dropped 2; count of bases not matched to a gene: 8. The CDR3 sequence is 17 residues long. Per the germline V gene, CDR1 is SGHTA and CDR2 is FQGTGA. The CDR3, as DNA: TGTGCCAGCAGGAAGACTAGCGGGAGTCCTACCTACAATGAGCAGTTCTTC. This gives the protein CASRKTSGSPTYNEQFF.

V is TRBV3-1 (or the pseudogene TRBV3-2) and J is TRBJ2-7; a possible D gene is TRBD2 (6 bases). V was cut by 0 bases and J by 3 bases, with 15 bases left in between. CDR1 and CDR2 (germline): LGHDT, YNNKEL (reference sequence). The CDR3 has 16 residues. In nucleotides, the CDR3 is TGTGCCAGCAGCCAAGAATTTGGTCTAGCGAACTACGAGCAGTACTTC. This codes for CASSQEFGLANYEQYF.

J is TRBJ2-1 and V is TRBV10-2, with 8 positions matching TRBD1. With V trimmed by 7 bases and J by 7 bases, 12 bases remained unmatched. The CDR3 totals 15 residues. Germline-derived CDR1 and CDR2 are WSHSY and SAAADI. Here the CDR3 DNA reads TGCGCCAGCACCCCTACAGGGGGGAATACGAATGAGCAGTTCTTC. It codes for CASTPTGGNTNEQFF.

The chain links TRBV2 to TRBJ2-1; 11 bases match TRBD1. There are 15 residues in the CDR3. In germline, CDR1 is SNHLY, CDR2 FYNNEI. V shed 5 bases and J 3 bases; nucleotides not matched to a gene: 3. The CDR3 region has the DNA TGTGCCAGCAGTAAGGACAGGGGGCACTACAATGAGCAGTTCTTC. Protein product: CASSKDRGHYNEQFF.

The chain recombines TRBV11-3 with TRBJ2-5, with D unclear. The germline V gene has CDR1 SGHNT and CDR2 YENEEA. Trimming left V 1 base short and J 7 bases short, with 10 bases between. The CDR3 length is 13 residues. This CDR3 reads CASSLVGSGTQYF. Here the CDR3 DNA reads TGTGCCAGCAGCTTAGTAGGGTCGGGGACCCAGTACTTC. The variable domain in full, completed from reference TRBV11-3 and TRBJ2-5, reads EAGVVQSPRYKIIEKKQPVAFWCNPISGHNTLYWYLQNLGQGPELLIRYENEEAVDDSQLPKDRFSAERLKGVDSTLKIQPAELGDSAVYLCASSLVGSGTQYFGPGTRLLVL.

The chain has TRBV4-3 and TRBJ2-7; possibly TRBD1 for D (5 bases). Trimming pared 4 bases from V and 1 base from J, leaving 14 bases between. CDR1 and CDR2 (germline): LGHNA, YSLEER. The CDR3 length is 15 residues. This CDR3 is CASSLRQGSSYEQYF. The CDR3 coding sequence is TGCGCCAGCAGCCTACGGCAGGGTAGTTCCTACGAGCAGTACTTC.

This clone came up once. This chain uses TRBV4-1 with TRBJ2-6; 7 bases are a match to TRBD1. Trimming at V came to 0 bases and at J to 0 bases, leaving 8 bases not matched to a gene. The germline CDR1 and CDR2 sequences are MGHRA and YSYEKL. The CDR3 runs to 19 residues. CDR3 sequence (DNA): TGCGCCAGCAGCCAAGATATCGGGACAGCTTTCTCTGGGGCCAACGTCCTGACTTTC. It encodes CASSQDIGTAFSGANVLTF.

The gene calls are TRBV13 and TRBJ2-3; TRBD1 is a possible D gene (5 bases). This CDR3 has 15 residues. V shed 5 bases and J shed 4 bases, with 16 bases lying between them. Germline V lookup: CDR1 PRHDT, CDR2 FYEKMQ (reference sequence). CDR3 DNA sequence: TGTGCCAGCAGCCCTACACTGCGCAGGGCAGATACGCAGTATTTT. Protein: CASSPTLRRADTQYF.

The chain is built from TRBV10-1 and TRBJ2-1; TRBD2 matches at 14 bases. CDR3 length: 16 amino acids. CDR1 is WNHNN, CDR2 SYGVQD, per germline (reference sequence). Trimming removed 6 bases from V and 4 bases from J; junction bases left unmatched: 5. The CDR3, as DNA: TGCGCCAGCAGCTCGGGACTAGCGGGGGAGTACAATGAGCAGTTCTTC. The encoded protein is CASSSGLAGEYNEQFF.